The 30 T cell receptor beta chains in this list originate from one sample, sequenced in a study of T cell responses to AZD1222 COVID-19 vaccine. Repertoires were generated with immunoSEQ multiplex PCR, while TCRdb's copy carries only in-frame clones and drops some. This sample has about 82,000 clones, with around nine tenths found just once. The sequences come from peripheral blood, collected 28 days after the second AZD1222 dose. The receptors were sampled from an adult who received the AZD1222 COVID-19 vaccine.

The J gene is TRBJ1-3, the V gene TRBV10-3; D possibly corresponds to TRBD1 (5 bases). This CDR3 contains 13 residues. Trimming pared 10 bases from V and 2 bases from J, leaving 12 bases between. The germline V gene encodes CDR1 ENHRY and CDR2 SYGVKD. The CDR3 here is CATAAGPGNTIYF. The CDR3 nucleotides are TGTGCCACCGCTGCGGGGCCTGGAAACACCATATATTTT.

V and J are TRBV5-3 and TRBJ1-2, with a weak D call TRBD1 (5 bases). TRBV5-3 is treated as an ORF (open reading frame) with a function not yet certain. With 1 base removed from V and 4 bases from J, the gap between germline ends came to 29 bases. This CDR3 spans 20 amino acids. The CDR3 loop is CARSLLDQRDLPLYCYGYTF. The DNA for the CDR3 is TGTGCCAGAAGCTTGCTAGATCAGAGGGACCTCCCCCTATATTGCTATGGCTACACCTTC.

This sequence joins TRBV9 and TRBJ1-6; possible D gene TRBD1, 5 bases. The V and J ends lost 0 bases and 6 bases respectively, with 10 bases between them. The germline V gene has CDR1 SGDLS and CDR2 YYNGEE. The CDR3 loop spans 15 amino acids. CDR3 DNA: TGTGCCAGCAGCGTAGGGACAAGTCTTAATTCACCCCTCCACTTT. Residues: CASSVGTSLNSPLHF. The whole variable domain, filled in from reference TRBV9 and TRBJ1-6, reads DSGVTQTPKHLITATGQRVTLRCSPRSGDLSVYWYQQSLDQGLQFLIQYYNGEERAKGNILERFSAQQFPDLHSELNLSSLELGDSALYFCASSVGTSLNSPLHFGNGTRLTVT.

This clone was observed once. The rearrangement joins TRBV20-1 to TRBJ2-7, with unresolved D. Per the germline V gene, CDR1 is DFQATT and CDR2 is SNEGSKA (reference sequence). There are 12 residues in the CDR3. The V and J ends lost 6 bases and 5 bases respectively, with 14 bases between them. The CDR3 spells CSASPVLHEQYF. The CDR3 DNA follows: TGCAGTGCGAGTCCGGTTTTACACGAGCAGTACTTC.

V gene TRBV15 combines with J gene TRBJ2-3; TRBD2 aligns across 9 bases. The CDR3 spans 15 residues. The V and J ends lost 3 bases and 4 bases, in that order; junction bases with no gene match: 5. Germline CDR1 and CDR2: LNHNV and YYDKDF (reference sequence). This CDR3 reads CATSSGRGGADTQYF. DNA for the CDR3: TGTGCCACCAGCAGTGGGCGCGGGGGGGCAGATACGCAGTATTTT.

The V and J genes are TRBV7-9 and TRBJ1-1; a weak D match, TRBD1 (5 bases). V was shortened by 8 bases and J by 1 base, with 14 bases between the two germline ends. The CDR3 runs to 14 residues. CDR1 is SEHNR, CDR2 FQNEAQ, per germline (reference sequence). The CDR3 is CASGPFGGNTEAFF. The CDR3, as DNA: TGTGCCAGCGGCCCGTTCGGGGGGAACACTGAAGCTTTCTTT.

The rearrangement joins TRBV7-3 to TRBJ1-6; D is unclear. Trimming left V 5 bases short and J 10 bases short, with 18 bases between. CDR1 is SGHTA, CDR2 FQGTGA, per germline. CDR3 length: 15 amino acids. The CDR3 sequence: CASSLRFGEGSPLHF. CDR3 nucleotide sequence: TGTGCCAGCAGCCTCAGGTTTGGGGAAGGCTCACCCCTCCACTTT. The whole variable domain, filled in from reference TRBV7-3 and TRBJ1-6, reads GAGVSQTPSNKVTEKGKYVELRCDPISGHTALYWYRQSLGQGPEFLIYFQGTGAADDSGLPNDRFFAVRPEGSVSTLKIQRTERGDSAVYLCASSLRFGEGSPLHFGNGTRLTVT.

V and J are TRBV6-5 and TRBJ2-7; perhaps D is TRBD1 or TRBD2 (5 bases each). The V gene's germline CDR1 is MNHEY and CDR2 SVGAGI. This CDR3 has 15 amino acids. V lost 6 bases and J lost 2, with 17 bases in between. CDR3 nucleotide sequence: TGTGCCAGCAGCAAAACCGGGACGGGCCCCTACGAGCAGTACTTC. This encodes CASSKTGTGPYEQYF.

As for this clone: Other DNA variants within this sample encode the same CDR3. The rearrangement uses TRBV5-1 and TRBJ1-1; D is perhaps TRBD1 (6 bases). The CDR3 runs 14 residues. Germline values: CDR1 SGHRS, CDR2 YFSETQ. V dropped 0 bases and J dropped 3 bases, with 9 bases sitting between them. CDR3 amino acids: CASSLGGGYTEAFF. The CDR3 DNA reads TGCGCCAGCAGCTTGGGAGGGGGGTACACTGAAGCTTTCTTT.

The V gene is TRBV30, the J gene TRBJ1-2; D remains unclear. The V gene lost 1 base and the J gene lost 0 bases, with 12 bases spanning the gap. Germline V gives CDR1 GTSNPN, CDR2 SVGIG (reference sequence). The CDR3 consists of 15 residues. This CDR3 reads CAWSDFRRSNYGYTF. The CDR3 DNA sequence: TGTGCCTGGAGTGACTTTAGGAGATCTAACTATGGCTACACCTTC.

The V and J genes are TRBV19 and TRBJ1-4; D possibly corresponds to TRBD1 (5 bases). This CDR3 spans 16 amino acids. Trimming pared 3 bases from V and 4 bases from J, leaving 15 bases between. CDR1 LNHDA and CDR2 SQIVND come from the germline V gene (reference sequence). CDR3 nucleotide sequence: TGTGCCAGTAGTATGGTTCCAGGGACCCTTAATGAAAAACTGTTTTTT. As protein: CASSMVPGTLNEKLFF.

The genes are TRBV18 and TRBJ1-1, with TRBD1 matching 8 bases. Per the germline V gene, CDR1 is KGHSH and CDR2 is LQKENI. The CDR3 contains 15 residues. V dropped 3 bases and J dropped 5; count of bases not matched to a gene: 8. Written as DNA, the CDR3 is TGTGCCAGCTCACCCGGACAGGGCGCGGGGACTGAAGCTTTCTTT. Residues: CASSPGQGAGTEAFF.

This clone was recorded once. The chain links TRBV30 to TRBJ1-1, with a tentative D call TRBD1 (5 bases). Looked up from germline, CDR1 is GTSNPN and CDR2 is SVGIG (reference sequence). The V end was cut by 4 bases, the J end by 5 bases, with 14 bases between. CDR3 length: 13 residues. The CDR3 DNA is TGTGCCTGGATGGGGGTCTGGGAAACTGAAGCTTTCTTT. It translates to CAWMGVWETEAFF.

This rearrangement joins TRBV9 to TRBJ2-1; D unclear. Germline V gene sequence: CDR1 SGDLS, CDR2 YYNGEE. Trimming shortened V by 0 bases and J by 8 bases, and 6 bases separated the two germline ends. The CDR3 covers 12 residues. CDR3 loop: CASSVDSYEQFF. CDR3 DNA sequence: TGTGCCAGCAGCGTAGACAGCTATGAGCAGTTCTTC.

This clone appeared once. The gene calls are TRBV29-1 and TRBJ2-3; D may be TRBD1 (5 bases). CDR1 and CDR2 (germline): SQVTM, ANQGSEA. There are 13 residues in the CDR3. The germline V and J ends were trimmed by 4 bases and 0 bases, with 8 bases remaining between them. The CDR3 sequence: CSVVQGSTDTQYF. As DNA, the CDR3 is TGCAGCGTTGTGCAGGGTAGCACAGATACGCAGTATTTT.

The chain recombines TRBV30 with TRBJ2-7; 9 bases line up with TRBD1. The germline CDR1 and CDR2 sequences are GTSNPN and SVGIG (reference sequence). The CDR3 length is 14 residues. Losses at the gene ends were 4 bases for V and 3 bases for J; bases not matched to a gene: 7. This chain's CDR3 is CAWTPDRGNYEQYF. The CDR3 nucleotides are TGTGCCTGGACCCCGGACAGGGGAAACTACGAGCAGTACTTC.

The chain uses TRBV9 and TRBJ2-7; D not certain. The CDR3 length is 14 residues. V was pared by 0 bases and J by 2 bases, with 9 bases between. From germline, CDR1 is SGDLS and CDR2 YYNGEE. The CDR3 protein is CASSVAFSAYEQYF. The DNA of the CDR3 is TGTGCCAGCAGCGTAGCTTTCAGCGCCTACGAGCAGTACTTC.

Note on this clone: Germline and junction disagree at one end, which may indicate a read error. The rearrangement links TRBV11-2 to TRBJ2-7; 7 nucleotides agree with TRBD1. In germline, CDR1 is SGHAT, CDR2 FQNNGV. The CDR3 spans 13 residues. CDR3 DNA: TGTGCCAGCACCTTAGACAGGGAAGGCGAGCAGTACTTC. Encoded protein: CASTLDREGEQYF.

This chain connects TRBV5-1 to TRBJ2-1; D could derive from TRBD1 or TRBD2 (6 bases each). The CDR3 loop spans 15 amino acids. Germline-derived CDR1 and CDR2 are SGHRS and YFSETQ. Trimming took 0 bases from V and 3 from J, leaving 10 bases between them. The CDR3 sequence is CASSLDGGHYNEQFF. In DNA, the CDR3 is TGCGCCAGCAGCTTGGACGGGGGCCACTACAATGAGCAGTTCTTC.

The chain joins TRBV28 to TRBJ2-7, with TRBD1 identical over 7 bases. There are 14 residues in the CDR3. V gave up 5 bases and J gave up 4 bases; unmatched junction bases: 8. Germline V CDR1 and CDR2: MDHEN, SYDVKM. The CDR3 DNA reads TGTGCCAGCAGTGGATACAGGGGTATATACGAGCAGTACTTC. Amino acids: CASSGYRGIYEQYF.

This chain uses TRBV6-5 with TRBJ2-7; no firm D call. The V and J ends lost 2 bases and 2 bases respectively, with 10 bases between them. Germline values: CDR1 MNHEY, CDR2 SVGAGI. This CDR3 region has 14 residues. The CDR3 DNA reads TGTGCCAGCAGTTACGACCGGAAAGCCTACGAGCAGTACTTC. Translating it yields CASSYDRKAYEQYF.

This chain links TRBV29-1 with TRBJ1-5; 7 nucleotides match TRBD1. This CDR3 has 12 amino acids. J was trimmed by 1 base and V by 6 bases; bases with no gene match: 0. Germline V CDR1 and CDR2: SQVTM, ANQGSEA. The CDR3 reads CSVGQSNQPQHF. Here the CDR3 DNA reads TGCAGCGTGGGACAGAGCAATCAGCCCCAGCATTTT.

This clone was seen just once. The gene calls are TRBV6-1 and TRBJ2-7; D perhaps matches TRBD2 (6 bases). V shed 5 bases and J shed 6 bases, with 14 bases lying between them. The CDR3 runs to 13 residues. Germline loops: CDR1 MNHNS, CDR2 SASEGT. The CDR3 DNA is TGTGCCAGCAGTTCCCCGACTAGAACCGAGCAGTACTTC. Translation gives CASSSPTRTEQYF.

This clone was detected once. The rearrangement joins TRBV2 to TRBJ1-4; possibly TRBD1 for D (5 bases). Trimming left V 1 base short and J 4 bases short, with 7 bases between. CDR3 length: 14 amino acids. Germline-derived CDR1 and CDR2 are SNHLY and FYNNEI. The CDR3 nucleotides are TGTGCCAGCAGTGAAGTGGGGGGTAATGAAAAACTGTTTTTT. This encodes CASSEVGGNEKLFF.

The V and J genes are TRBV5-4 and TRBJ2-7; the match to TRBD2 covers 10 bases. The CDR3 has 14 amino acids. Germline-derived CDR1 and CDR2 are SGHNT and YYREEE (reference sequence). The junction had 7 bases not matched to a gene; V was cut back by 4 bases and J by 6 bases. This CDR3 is CASSLSGGAREQYF. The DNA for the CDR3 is TGTGCCAGCAGCCTCAGCGGGGGGGCCCGCGAGCAGTACTTC.

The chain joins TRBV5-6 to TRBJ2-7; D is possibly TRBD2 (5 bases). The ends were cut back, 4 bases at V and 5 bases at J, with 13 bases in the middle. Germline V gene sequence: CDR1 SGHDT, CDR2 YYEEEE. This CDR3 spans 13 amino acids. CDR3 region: CASSLRDRHEQYF. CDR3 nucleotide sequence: TGTGCCAGCAGCCTACGGGATCGTCACGAGCAGTACTTC.

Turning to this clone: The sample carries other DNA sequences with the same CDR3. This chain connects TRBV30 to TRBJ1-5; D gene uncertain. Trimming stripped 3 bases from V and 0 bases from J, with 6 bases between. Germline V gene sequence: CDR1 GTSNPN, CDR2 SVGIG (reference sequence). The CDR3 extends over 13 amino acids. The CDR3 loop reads CAWSSDSNQPQHF. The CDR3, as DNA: TGTGCCTGGAGCTCGGATAGCAATCAGCCCCAGCATTTT.

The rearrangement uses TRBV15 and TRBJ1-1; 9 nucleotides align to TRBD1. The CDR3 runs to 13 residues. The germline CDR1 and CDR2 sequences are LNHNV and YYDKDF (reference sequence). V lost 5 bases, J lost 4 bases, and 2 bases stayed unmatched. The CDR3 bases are TGTGCCACCAGCGCGACAGGGGGCACTGAAGCTTTCTTT. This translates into CATSATGGTEAFF.

The CDR3 bases are TGTGCCAGCAGCGTAGACCCCCATCAGCCCCAGCATTTT. Its protein is CASSVDPHQPQHF. This chain links TRBV9 with TRBJ1-5, with no clear D. Germline CDR1 and CDR2: SGDLS and YYNGEE. The length of the CDR3 is 13 residues. V lost 0 bases and J 5 bases, leaving 6 bases between the germline ends.

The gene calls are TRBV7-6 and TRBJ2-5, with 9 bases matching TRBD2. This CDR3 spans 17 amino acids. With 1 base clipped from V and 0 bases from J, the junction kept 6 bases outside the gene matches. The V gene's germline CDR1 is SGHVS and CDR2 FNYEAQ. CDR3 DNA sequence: TGTGCCAGCAGCTTAGATGAGGCTAGCGGGGACCAAGAGACCCAGTACTTC. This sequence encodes CASSLDEASGDQETQYF.